This TCR beta chain was sequenced during a study of T cell responses to AZD1222 COVID-19 vaccine. V lost 5 bases and J lost 2, with 10 bases in between. The CDR3 contains 14 residues. CDR1 is SGHAT, CDR2 FQNNGV, per germline. Only in-frame clones appear in the TCRdb table, and some are missing; sequencing was by immunoSEQ multiplex PCR. This sample has under 130,000 clones; 80% to 95% occur once, and the top ten carry under 5.5%. Sequencing used peripheral blood, obtained on day 0 of AZD1222 vaccination. The genes are TRBV11-2 and TRBJ1-3, with D possibly TRBD1 on 6 matching bases. The TCR comes from an adult in good health. CDR3 DNA sequence: TGTGCCAGCAGCCCCCCAGGGGCTGGAAACACCATATATTTT. Amino acid sequence: CASSPPGAGNTIYF. Full variable domain (outside the CDR3, taken from reference TRBV11-2 and TRBJ1-3): EAGVAQSPRYKIIEKRQSVAFWCNPISGHATLYWYQQILGQGPKLLIQFQNNGVVDDSQLPKDRFSAERLKGVDSTLKIQPAKLEDSAVYLCASSPPGAGNTIYFGEGSWLTVV.